The clone carrying this T cell receptor beta chain was seen at least ten times. TCRdb processed the PCR reads anew with MiXCR; each CDR3 protein has one entry. There are fewer than 25,000 distinct CDR3 sequences in the sample; over 15% occur only once, and more than 0.75% lies in the top ten. The data stem from a study of molecular identifiers for immune sequencing clone quantification. V shed 5 bases and J shed 2 bases, with 10 bases lying between them. Germline V gene lookup returns CDR1 SGHAT and CDR2 FQNNGV. This CDR3 region has 15 residues. The source is a human donor in good health. Some libraries in this study had Jurkat cell RNA spiked in. V and J are TRBV11-2 and TRBJ2-6; D uncertain. Sequences were obtained from naive CD8+ T cells from blood, with Jurkat cell RNA spiked in. Subset given: FACS-sorted CD8+CD4-CCR7+CD45RA+ naive T cells. CDR3 in DNA: TGTGCCAGCAGCCATGTACAAGCTGGGGCCAACGTCCTGACTTTC. Encoded protein: CASSHVQAGANVLTF. Based on the CDR3 plus reference TRBV11-2 and TRBJ2-6, the full variable domain is EAGVAQSPRYKIIEKRQSVAFWCNPISGHATLYWYQQILGQGPKLLIQFQNNGVVDDSQLPKDRFSAERLKGVDSTLKIQPAKLEDSAVYLCASSHVQAGANVLTFGAGSRLTVL.